Following are 7 T cell receptor beta chains from one sample sequenced in a study of blood T cell repertoires in COVID-19. TCRdb keeps only in-frame clones here, not all; method: immunoSEQ multiplex PCR. The sample has tens of thousands of clones, approximately 86% seen once; the top ten hold 5.5% to 7%. The sequenced sample consisted of peripheral blood. These receptors came from a man aged 50 to 59 with active COVID-19.

The chain couples TRBV11-3 to TRBJ2-4, with 8 bases lining up with TRBD2. Per germline, CDR1 SGHNT and CDR2 YENEEA. CDR3 length: 18 amino acids. V dropped 0 bases and J dropped 8; count of bases not matched to a gene: 15. CDR3 DNA: TGTGCCAGCAGCTTAGAGCTCGGGGGGGGCCGGATGTCGTACATTCAGTACTTC. It specifies CASSLELGGGRMSYIQYF. Variable domain in full (rest from reference TRBV11-3 and TRBJ2-4): EAGVVQSPRYKIIEKKQPVAFWCNPISGHNTLYWYLQNLGQGPELLIRYENEEAVDDSQLPKDRFSAERLKGVDSTLKIQPAELGDSAVYLCASSLELGGGRMSYIQYFGAGTRLSVL.

V and J are TRBV5-8 and TRBJ1-5, with D perhaps TRBD1 (5 bases). Looked up from germline, CDR1 is SGHTS and CDR2 is YDEGEE. V lost 0 bases and J 1 base, leaving 11 bases between the germline ends. The CDR3 contains 16 residues. The CDR3 DNA sequence: TGTGCCAGCAGCTTGGGACAGACATTGAGCAATCAGCCCCAGCATTTT. It yields the protein CASSLGQTLSNQPQHF.

Here the CDR3 DNA reads TGTGCCAGCCGCCCTGAATTCGGGAGGGACACCGGGGAGCTGTTTTTT. Its protein product is CASRPEFGRDTGELFF. The V call is TRBV11-3, the J call TRBJ2-2, with 8 bases identical to TRBD2. With 8 bases clipped from V and 3 bases from J, the junction kept 11 bases outside the gene matches. Germline V gene lookup returns CDR1 SGHNT and CDR2 YENEEA. The CDR3 spans 16 residues.

V and J are TRBV6-1 and TRBJ2-1, with a possible D match to TRBD2 (5 bases). Germline CDR1 MNHNS, CDR2 SASEGT. Deletions cut 1 base from V and 4 bases from J, with 14 bases between. The CDR3 is 16 amino acids. The CDR3, as DNA: TGTGCCAGCAGTGAAGGTTTGAGGGTCCCTTACAATGAGCAGTTCTTC. The encoded protein is CASSEGLRVPYNEQFF.

The V gene is TRBV20-1, the J gene TRBJ2-2; the D gene is possibly TRBD1 (5 bases). The CDR3 has 14 amino acids. Germline CDR1 DFQATT, CDR2 SNEGSKA (reference sequence). V lost 3 bases, J lost 1 base, and 9 bases lay in between. This CDR3 is CSASARGNTGELFF. The CDR3 DNA reads TGCAGTGCTAGTGCTAGGGGGAACACCGGGGAGCTGTTTTTT.

This sequence joins TRBV15 and TRBJ2-5, with D possibly matching TRBD2 (5 bases). This CDR3 has 16 amino acids. Germline V gives CDR1 LNHNV, CDR2 YYDKDF (reference sequence). V lost 2 bases to trimming and J lost 7 bases, with 20 bases between them. Written as DNA, the CDR3 is TGTGCCACCAGCAGAATCCACGGCCTAGCCGATGGGACCCAGTACTTC. Protein product: CATSRIHGLADGTQYF.

This rearrangement joins TRBV11-2 to TRBJ2-2, with 10 bases that match TRBD1. The J segment lost 4 bases and the V segment lost 3 bases, leaving 2 bases of the junction unmatched. The germline gives CDR1 SGHAT, CDR2 FQNNGV. This CDR3 has 15 amino acids. The CDR3 here is CASSLGQGRTGELFF. The CDR3 bases are TGTGCCAGCAGCTTGGGACAGGGGCGCACCGGGGAGCTGTTTTTT.